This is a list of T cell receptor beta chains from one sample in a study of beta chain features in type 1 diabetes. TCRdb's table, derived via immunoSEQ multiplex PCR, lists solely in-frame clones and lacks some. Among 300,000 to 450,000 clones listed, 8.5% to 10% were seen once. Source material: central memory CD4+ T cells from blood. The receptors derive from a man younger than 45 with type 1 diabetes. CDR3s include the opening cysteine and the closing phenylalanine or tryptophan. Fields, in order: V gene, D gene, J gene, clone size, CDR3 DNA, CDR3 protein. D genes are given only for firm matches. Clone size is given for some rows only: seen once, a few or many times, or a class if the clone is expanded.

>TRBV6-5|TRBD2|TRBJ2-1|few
TGTGCCAGCAGTCGACTAGCGGGAGGACGTGAGCAGTTCTTC
CASSRLAGGREQFF
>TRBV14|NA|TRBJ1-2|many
TGTGCCAGCAGCCAACCACCCTGGGGACTTGGCTACACCTTC
CASSQPPWGLGYTF
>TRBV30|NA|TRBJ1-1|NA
TGTGCCTGGGCGGGGGCTCGGTCTTTAAGCACTGAAGCTTTCTTT
CAWAGARSLSTEAFF
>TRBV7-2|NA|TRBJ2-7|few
TGTGCCAGCAGCCGTTCGGGACGCTACGAGCAGTACTTC
CASSRSGRYEQYF
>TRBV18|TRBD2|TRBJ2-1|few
TGTGCCAGCTCACTTACTAGCGGGAGGGACAATGAGCAGTTCTTC
CASSLTSGRDNEQFF
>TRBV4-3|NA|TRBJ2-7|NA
TGCGCCAGCAGCCCTGGGGATACCGGGAGCGAGCAGTACTTC
CASSPGDTGSEQYF
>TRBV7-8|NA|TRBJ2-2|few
TGTGCCAGCACCTCGCTAGGCGCAGAGAGAACCGGGGAGCTGTTTTTT
CASTSLGAERTGELFF
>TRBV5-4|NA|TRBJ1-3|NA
TGTGCCAGCAGCTTTTCCAGCTCTGGAAACACCATATATTTT
CASSFSSSGNTIYF
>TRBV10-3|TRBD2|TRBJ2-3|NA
TGTGCCACCTCCGGGACTAGCGGGAGTTACTTCACAGATACGCAGTATTTT
CATSGTSGSYFTDTQYF
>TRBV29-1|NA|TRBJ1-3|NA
TGCAGCGCGGAGGGGGGCAGGGCCATATATTTT
CSAEGGRAIYF
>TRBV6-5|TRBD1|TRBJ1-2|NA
TGTGCCAGCAGCTTAGGGGGCAACTATGGCTACACCTTC
CASSLGGNYGYTF
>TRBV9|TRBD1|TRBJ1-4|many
TGTGCCAGCAGCGCCCCGTCCACAGGGGGGAGTGAAAAACTGTTTTTT
CASSAPSTGGSEKLFF
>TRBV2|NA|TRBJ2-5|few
TGTGCCAGCAGTGCCAGGAGAGAGACCCAGTACTTC
CASSARRETQYF
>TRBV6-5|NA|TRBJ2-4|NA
TGTGCCAGCAGTTCCTTCGAAAACATTCAGTACTTC
CASSSFENIQYF
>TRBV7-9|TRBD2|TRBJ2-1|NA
TGTGCCAGCAGCTTAAGGTCTAGCGGGAGCTATGAGCAGTTCTTC
CASSLRSSGSYEQFF
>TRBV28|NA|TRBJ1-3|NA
TGTGCCAGCAGCGCCGACTACTCTGGAAACACCATATATTTT
CASSADYSGNTIYF
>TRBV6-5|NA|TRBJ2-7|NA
TGTGCCAGCAGCCAGGGACTGGAGCAGTACTTC
CASSQGLEQYF
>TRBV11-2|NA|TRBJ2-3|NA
TGTGCCAGCAGCTTTATCTCCACAGATACGCAGTATTTT
CASSFISTDTQYF
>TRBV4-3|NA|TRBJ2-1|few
TGCGCCAGCAGCCAAGGGAGGGGCCATGAGCAGTTCTTC
CASSQGRGHEQFF
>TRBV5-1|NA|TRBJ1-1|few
TGCGCCAGCAGCTTCTCGGCGAGGGACACTGAAGCTTTCTTT
CASSFSARDTEAFF
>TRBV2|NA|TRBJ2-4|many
TGTGCCAGCAGAAACGAGGTAGTTGGAAACATTCAGTACTTC
CASRNEVVGNIQYF
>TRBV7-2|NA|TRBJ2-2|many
TGTGCCAGCAGCTTTCAAGTTGTAGGGAACGCGGGGGAGCTGTTTTTT
CASSFQVVGNAGELFF
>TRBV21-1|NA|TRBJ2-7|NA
TGTGCCAGCAGCCCAAAGGATATAGCGGAGCACTCCTACGAGCAGTACTTC
CASSPKDIAEHSYEQYF
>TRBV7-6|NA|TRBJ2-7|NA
TGTGCCAGCAGCTTAACCAGCGGGCAAGGTCTCTACGAGCAGTACTTC
CASSLTSGQGLYEQYF
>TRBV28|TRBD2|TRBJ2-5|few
TGTGCCAGCAGTTTAGTGGCAGCGGGAGGCGAGACCCAGTACTTC
CASSLVAAGGETQYF
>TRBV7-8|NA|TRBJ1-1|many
TGTGCCAGCAGCGCCTTCACAGGGTACGAAGCTTTCTTT
CASSAFTGYEAFF
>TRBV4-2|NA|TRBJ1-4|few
TGTGCCAGCAGCCAAGACCTCCAGGGGAAGGCTGAAAAACTGTTTTTT
CASSQDLQGKAEKLFF
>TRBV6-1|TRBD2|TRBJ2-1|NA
TGTGCCAGCAGTGGACTAGCGGGAGGGGGTGATGAGCAGTTCTTC
CASSGLAGGGDEQFF
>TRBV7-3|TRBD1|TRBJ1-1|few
TGTGCCAGCAGCTCCGACAGGGATACTGAAGCTTTCTTT
CASSSDRDTEAFF
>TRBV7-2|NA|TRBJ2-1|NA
TGTGCCAGCAGCTTTCAGGGCAGTGAGCAGTTCTTC
CASSFQGSEQFF
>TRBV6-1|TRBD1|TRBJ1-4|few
TGTGCCAGCAGTTTCTCAGGGGGCAACGAAAAACTGTTTTTT
CASSFSGGNEKLFF
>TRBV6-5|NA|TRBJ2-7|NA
TGTGCCAGCAGTCCTACGGGGATGTTAGGCTACGAGCAGTACTTC
CASSPTGMLGYEQYF
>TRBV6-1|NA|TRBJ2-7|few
TGTGCCAGCAGTGAAGGTGGACGGTGGTACTTC
CASSEGGRWYF
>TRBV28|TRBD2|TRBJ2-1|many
TGTGCCAGCAGGGCGGGAGTTGTGTTATGGAATGAGCAGTTCTTC
CASRAGVVLWNEQFF
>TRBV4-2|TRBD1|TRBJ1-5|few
TGTGCCAGCAGCCGGGACAGGGGTCAGCCCCAGCATTTT
CASSRDRGQPQHF
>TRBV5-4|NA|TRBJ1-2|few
TGCGCCAGCAGCCAAGCAGGGAATAAGAAGAACTATGGCTACACCTTC
CASSQAGNKKNYGYTF
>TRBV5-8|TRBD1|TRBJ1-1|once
TGTGCCAGCAGCTTGGGGGCCGGGACAGCGAACACTGAAGCTTTCTTT
CASSLGAGTANTEAFF
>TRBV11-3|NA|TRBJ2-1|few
TGTGCCAGCAGCTTAGAGCTTGGTGAGCAGTTCTTC
CASSLELGEQFF
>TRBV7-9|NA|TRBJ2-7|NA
TGTGCCAGCAGCTCCCGCGGGGGCGACGAGCAGTACTTC
CASSSRGGDEQYF
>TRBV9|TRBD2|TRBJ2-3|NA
TGTGCCAGCAGACCGGGAGGGCTATCCGATACGCAGTATTTT
CASRPGGLSDTQYF
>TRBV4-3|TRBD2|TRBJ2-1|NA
TGCGCCAGCAGCTTTGGACTAGCGGGAGTCTACAATGAGCAGTTCTTC
CASSFGLAGVYNEQFF
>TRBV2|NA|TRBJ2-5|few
TGTGCCACCCGGACAGCCCAGGGAACCCAGTACTTC
CATRTAQGTQYF
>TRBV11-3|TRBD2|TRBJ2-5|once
TGTGCCAGCAGCTTAGATACGGGAGGGCCGGAGACCCAGTACTTC
CASSLDTGGPETQYF
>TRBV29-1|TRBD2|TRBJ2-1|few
TGCAGCGTAGACTCTAGCGGGGGGCCCCAGTTCTTC
CSVDSSGGPQFF
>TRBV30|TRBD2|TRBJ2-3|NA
TGTGCCTGGAGTGTATTAGCGGGAGTCACAGATACGCAGTATTTT
CAWSVLAGVTDTQYF
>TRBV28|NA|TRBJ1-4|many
TGTGCCAGCAGTTTATTGGGAGGCTTTAATGAAAAACTGTTTTTT
CASSLLGGFNEKLFF
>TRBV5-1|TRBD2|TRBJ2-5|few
TGCGCCAGCAGCCCCACCGCCGGGGCGGGGGTAGAGACCCAGTACTTC
CASSPTAGAGVETQYF
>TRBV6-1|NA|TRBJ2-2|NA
TGTGCCAGCAGTCTCGGGACCTTCAACACCGGGGAGCTGTTTTTT
CASSLGTFNTGELFF
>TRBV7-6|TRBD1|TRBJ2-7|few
TGTGCCAGCAGCGTAGGGACAGGGGCTTACTACGAGCAGTACTTC
CASSVGTGAYYEQYF
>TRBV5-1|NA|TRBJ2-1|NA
TGCGCCAGCAGCGGAGGGGAATTATACAATGAGCAGTTCTTC
CASSGGELYNEQFF
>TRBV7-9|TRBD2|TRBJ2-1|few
TGTGCCAGCAGCCCCGGGACTAGCGGGAGAGATGAGCAGTTCTTC
CASSPGTSGRDEQFF
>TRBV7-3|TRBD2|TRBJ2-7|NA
TGTGCCAGCAGCTCACTCGGTGGGACTAGCGGGAGGACCTACAAGCAGTACTTC
CASSSLGGTSGRTYKQYF
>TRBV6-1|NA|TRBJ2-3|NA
TGTGCCAGCAGTGATCAAGCGACTAGCACAGATACGCAGTATTTT
CASSDQATSTDTQYF
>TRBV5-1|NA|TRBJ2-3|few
TGCGCCAGCAGCACACTTGACGGTCTGACAGATACGCAGTATTTT
CASSTLDGLTDTQYF
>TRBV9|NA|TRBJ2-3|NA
TGTGCCAGCAGGGAACATACGCAGTATTTT
CASREHTQYF
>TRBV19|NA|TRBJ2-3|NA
TGTGCCAGTAGTATAGCCGCTTGGAATACGCAGTATTTT
CASSIAAWNTQYF
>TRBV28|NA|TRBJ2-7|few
TGTGCCAGCAGCCCCTATCAGGGGGAGCAGTACTTC
CASSPYQGEQYF